A selection of T cell receptor beta chains follows, all from one sample in a study of blood T cell repertoires in COVID-19. Sequencing used immunoSEQ multiplex PCR; TCRdb keeps in-frame clones, though not all of them. The table includes roughly 78,000 clones, about nine tenths detected once. Sequencing used peripheral blood. The receptors here all came from an older woman with acute or convalescent COVID-19. CDR3s include the opening cysteine and the closing phenylalanine or tryptophan. The order of the fields is D gene, clone size, J gene, V gene, CDR3 length, CDR3 DNA, CDR3 protein. D genes are given only for firm matches. Only some rows state a clone size, as once, few, many or a class for expanded clones.

TRBD2,-,TRBJ2-2,TRBV6-5,15,TGTGCCACCGAAACTAGCGGGGGGAACACCGGGGAGCTGTTTTTT,CATETSGGNTGELFF
-,-,TRBJ1-1,TRBV27,13,TGTGCCAGCGGCCTCTCAGGTTCCCCTGAAGCTTTCTTT,CASGLSGSPEAFF
-,-,TRBJ1-3,TRBV19,16,TGTGCCAGTAGTATTGGACTACAAGTCTCTGGAAACACCATATATTTT,CASSIGLQVSGNTIYF
TRBD1,-,TRBJ2-3,TRBV10-3,15,TGTGCCATAACACAGGGGGACCTTAACACAGATACGCAGTATTTT,CAITQGDLNTDTQYF
-,once,TRBJ2-7,TRBV7-2,14,TGTGCCAGCAGCTTAGGTTTGCGCTCCTACGAGCAGTACTTC,CASSLGLRSYEQYF
TRBD2,-,TRBJ2-3,TRBV7-9,19,TGTGCCAGCAGCCCCCTAGCGGGGGGGCCCCTGTCTAGCACAGATACGCAGTATTTT,CASSPLAGGPLSSTDTQYF
-,-,TRBJ2-3,TRBV5-6,15,TGTGCCAGCAGCTTGATACTAGCAGACACAGATACGCAGTATTTT,CASSLILADTDTQYF
-,-,TRBJ1-1,TRBV6-2/TRBV6-3,13,TGTGCCAGCACCCCCTTCCTGAACACTGAAGCTTTCTTT,CASTPFLNTEAFF
-,-,TRBJ2-7,TRBV29-1,13,TGCAGCGTGGGGGAGAGACAGGACTACGAGCAGTACTTC,CSVGERQDYEQYF
-,-,TRBJ2-3,TRBV9,15,TGTGCCAGCAGCGCGACAGTCGGGAGAAGACCCACGCAGTATTTT,CASSATVGRRPTQYF
-,-,TRBJ2-6,TRBV9,16,TGTGCCAGCAGCGTAGGCGAGGGTTCTGGGGCCAACGTCCTGACTTTC,CASSVGEGSGANVLTF
TRBD2,-,TRBJ2-5,TRBV7-2,15,TGTGCCAGCAGCAATAGACTAGCGGGAGTTGAGACCCAGTACTTC,CASSNRLAGVETQYF
TRBD2,-,TRBJ2-5,TRBV10-2,14,TGCGCCAGCAGTGACCCGGGACTAGCGGAGACCCAGTACTTC,CASSDPGLAETQYF
TRBD2,-,TRBJ2-7,TRBV6-5,15,TGTGCCAGCAACCCGGGGGGAATTTCTATTTACGAGCAGTACTTC,CASNPGGISIYEQYF
-,few,TRBJ1-6,TRBV15,16,TGTGCCACCAGCAGGGCCGGACCCCCGGGAAATTCACCCCTCCACTTT,CATSRAGPPGNSPLHF
TRBD2,-,TRBJ2-1,TRBV6-2/TRBV6-3,14,TGTGCCAGCAGTTATCAGCGGGAGAGGGATGAGCAGTTCTTC,CASSYQRERDEQFF
TRBD2,-,TRBJ2-1,TRBV7-9,15,TGTGCCAGCAGCTTAGCGGGGGGGACCTACAATGAGCAGTTCTTC,CASSLAGGTYNEQFF
-,-,TRBJ2-7,TRBV3-1/TRBV3-2,16,TGTGCCAGCAGCCAAGGGAGACAGGGAGGATCTTACGAGCAGTACTTC,CASSQGRQGGSYEQYF
TRBD1,-,TRBJ1-2,TRBV2,12,TGTGCCAGCAGTGGACAGGGTGGTGGCTACACCTTC,CASSGQGGGYTF
TRBD1,-,TRBJ2-7,TRBV6-9,15,TGTGCCAGCAGTTATTTTGGACAGGGGAGCTACGAGCAGTACTTC,CASSYFGQGSYEQYF
-,-,TRBJ2-1,TRBV3-1/TRBV3-2,14,TGTGCCAGCAGCCAAGCGGGGGGCCGGAATGAGCAGTTCTTC,CASSQAGGRNEQFF
TRBD2,-,TRBJ2-3,TRBV28,14,TGTGCCAGCCTCCGGGGGGGGGTGGGCGATACGCAGTATTTT,CASLRGGVGDTQYF
-,once,TRBJ2-7,TRBV6-6,13,TGTGCCAGCAGTTACTCGAGGGGGTTCGAGCAGTACTTC,CASSYSRGFEQYF
-,-,TRBJ2-2,TRBV20-1,14,TGCAGTGCTAGTCGTGACAGCAACACCGGGGAGCTGTTTTTT,CSASRDSNTGELFF
TRBD1,-,TRBJ1-6,TRBV28,15,TGTGCCAGCGGCTTGGGACAGGGGCCATTTTCACCCCTCCACTTT,CASGLGQGPFSPLHF
TRBD2,-,TRBJ2-1,TRBV11-3,16,TGTGCCAGCAGCTTAGTGACTAGCGGTAACCGCAATGAGCAGTTCTTC,CASSLVTSGNRNEQFF
-,-,TRBJ2-1,TRBV5-6,15,TGTGCCAGCAGCACGCCCGGGACAACAAACAATGAGCAGTTCTTC,CASSTPGTTNNEQFF
-,-,TRBJ1-2,TRBV28,15,TGTGCCAGCAGTTTGAGGGGGACGCTCCTATATGGCTACACCTTC,CASSLRGTLLYGYTF
TRBD1,-,TRBJ1-2,TRBV6-1,14,TGTGCCAGCAGTGAATCTACAGGGGCCTATGGCTACACCTTC,CASSESTGAYGYTF
TRBD2,-,TRBJ2-5,TRBV6-2/TRBV6-3,16,TGTGCCAGCAGTCGAGGACTAGCGGGAGAGTGGGAGACCCAGTACTTC,CASSRGLAGEWETQYF
-,once,TRBJ2-5,TRBV7-2,14,TGTGCCAGCAGCTTAGGAGCCAGGCAAGAGACCCAGTACTTC,CASSLGARQETQYF
-,-,TRBJ2-1,TRBV20-1,15,TGCAGTGCTAGTCTTAGCGGTCGCTCCTACAATGAGCAGTTCTTC,CSASLSGRSYNEQFF
-,-,TRBJ2-1,TRBV5-1,14,TGCGCCAGCAGCTCCAGTTTCACTAGCTCCGAGCAGTTCTTC,CASSSSFTSSEQFF
-,once,TRBJ2-7,TRBV19,14,TGTGCCAGTAGTAGAGCGCCTATCTCCTACGAGCAGTACTTC,CASSRAPISYEQYF
TRBD2,-,TRBJ2-3,TRBV7-3,15,TGTGCCAGCAGCCCAGGACTAGCGGGAGCAGATACGCAGTATTTT,CASSPGLAGADTQYF
TRBD2,-,TRBJ2-3,TRBV6-4,15,TGTGCCAGCAGTGACTCGAGCGGGAGATCCGATACGCAGTATTTT,CASSDSSGRSDTQYF